This TCR beta chain was profiled in a study of blood T cell repertoires in COVID-19. CDR3 length: 12 amino acids. Germline CDR1 and CDR2: LGHDT and YNNKEL (reference sequence). V was clipped by 7 bases and J by 4 bases, with 9 bases between them. TCRdb's copy holds only in-frame clones and misses some; the assay was immunoSEQ multiplex PCR. The table includes about 68,000 clones, about 86% detected once. V is TRBV3-1 (or the pseudogene TRBV3-2) and J is TRBJ2-3, with a possible D match to TRBD1 (5 bases). This sequence originates from a middle-aged man with acute or convalescent COVID-19. The sample comprised peripheral blood. The CDR3 coding sequence is TGTGCCAGCATTGGGGCCGCAGATACGCAGTATTTT. This encodes CASIGAADTQYF.